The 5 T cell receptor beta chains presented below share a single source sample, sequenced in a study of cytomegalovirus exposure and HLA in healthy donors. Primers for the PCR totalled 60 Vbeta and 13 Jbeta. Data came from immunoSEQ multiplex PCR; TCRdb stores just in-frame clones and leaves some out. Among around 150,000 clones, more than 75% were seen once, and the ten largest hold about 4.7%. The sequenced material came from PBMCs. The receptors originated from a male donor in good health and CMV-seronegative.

DNA of the CDR3: TGTGCCAGCAGCTTATCTAGTCCTAGCACAGATACGCAGTATTTT. This sequence encodes CASSLSSPSTDTQYF. V usage is TRBV11-2 and J usage is TRBJ2-3; D not certain. V was clipped by 2 bases and J by 0 bases, with 9 bases between them. The CDR3 extends over 15 amino acids. The germline V gene encodes CDR1 SGHAT and CDR2 FQNNGV.

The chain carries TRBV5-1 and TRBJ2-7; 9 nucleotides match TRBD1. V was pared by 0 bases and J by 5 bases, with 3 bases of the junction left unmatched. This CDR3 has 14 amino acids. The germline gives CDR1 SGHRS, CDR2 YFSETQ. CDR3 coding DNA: TGCGCCAGCAGCTTGGTGGGACAGGGCGACGAGCAGTACTTC. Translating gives CASSLVGQGDEQYF.

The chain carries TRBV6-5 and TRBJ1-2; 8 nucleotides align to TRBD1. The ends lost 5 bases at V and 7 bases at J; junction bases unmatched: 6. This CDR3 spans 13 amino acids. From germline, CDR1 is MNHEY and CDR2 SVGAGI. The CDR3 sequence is CASSRGTGAGYTF. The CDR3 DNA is TGTGCCAGCAGTCGCGGGACAGGAGCTGGCTACACCTTC.

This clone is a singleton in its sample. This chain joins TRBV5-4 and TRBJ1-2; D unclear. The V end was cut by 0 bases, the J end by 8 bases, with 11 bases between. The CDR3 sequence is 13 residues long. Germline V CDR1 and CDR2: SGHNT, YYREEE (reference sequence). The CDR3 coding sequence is TGTGCCAGCAGCTTGGCCCTAACCTCGGGCTACACCTTC. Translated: CASSLALTSGYTF.

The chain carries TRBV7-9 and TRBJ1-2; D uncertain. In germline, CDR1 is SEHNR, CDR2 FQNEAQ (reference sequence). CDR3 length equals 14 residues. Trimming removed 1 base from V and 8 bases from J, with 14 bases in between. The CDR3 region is CASSLGGQSGGYTF. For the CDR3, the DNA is TGTGCCAGCAGCTTAGGAGGGCAGTCGGGGGGCTACACCTTC.